Included here is one T cell receptor (beta chain) sequence, with context. As processed by the authors: Using reference gene primer amplification, nucleated cell counts were estimated. Only in-frame clones appear in the TCRdb table, and some are missing; sequencing was by immunoSEQ multiplex PCR. V and J calls and clone size are those listed in that table; D and trimming were worked out from the DNA. This sample carries around 200,000 clones, around 85% of them seen once, and the ten largest clones take 1% to 1.4%. This sample stems from a study of blood T cell repertoires in COVID-19. Overall study context: The United States, Italy and Spain provided the acute and convalescent COVID-19 samples. Sample material is recorded as cDNA or gDNA derived from T cells, B-cell-depleted T cells, or PBMCs.

CDR1 is SGHRS, CDR2 YFSETQ, per germline. This CDR3 has 14 residues. With 4 bases removed from V and 4 bases from J, the gap between germline ends came to 14 bases. The chain uses TRBV5-1 and TRBJ1-2, with D possibly TRBD1 on 6 matching bases. The material sequenced was peripheral blood. The sequence was collected from a man younger than 40 with acute or convalescent COVID-19. The CDR3 is CASSPFGQRYGYTF. In DNA form, the CDR3 reads TGCGCCAGCAGCCCCTTTGGACAGCGCTATGGCTACACCTTC.